Shown below are 19 T cell receptor beta chains from a single sample sequenced in a study of T cells in tuberculosis (dated by TCRdb to the late 2010s). Library method: the immunoSEQ multiplex PCR assay. TCRdb retrieved this table from immuneACCESS and kept in-frame rearrangements only. Not all clones are present; in checked studies, unresolved V genes account for under half, and no reason is known for the remainder. For this sample the table gives around 30,000 clones, of which more than 85% were detected only once. Approximately 10% of the sample goes to the ten largest clones. The time point label, as the study defines it: new active TB diagnosis, blood taken before or within 7 days of starting treatment. Specimen: PBMCs, collected at tuberculosis diagnosis. The receptor source for this set is an adult with tuberculosis.

J is TRBJ2-7 and V is TRBV10-2; D perhaps matches TRBD2 (5 bases). V lost 6 bases and J 2 bases, leaving 11 bases between the germline ends. The CDR3 totals 13 residues. In germline, CDR1 is WSHSY, CDR2 SAAADI. CDR3 sequence (DNA): TGCGCCAGCAGCCCCGGAGGAGCCTACGAGCAGTACTTC. Translating it yields CASSPGGAYEQYF.

In the case of this clone: Other DNA sequences in this sample translate to the same CDR3. The V gene is TRBV5-4, the J gene TRBJ1-2; 10 bases fit TRBD1. The CDR3 covers 14 residues. Germline CDR1 and CDR2: SGHNT and YYREEE (reference sequence). V shed 4 bases, J shed 5 bases, and the junction held 5 bases outside the gene matches. CDR3 sequence reads: CASSTGQGSYGYTF. CDR3 nucleotide sequence: TGTGCCAGCAGCACGGGACAGGGGAGTTATGGCTACACCTTC.

The chain links TRBV28 to TRBJ2-7, with a possible D match to TRBD2 (5 bases). The CDR3 contains 16 residues. V was clipped by 3 bases and J by 4 bases, with 19 bases between them. Germline V lookup: CDR1 MDHEN, CDR2 SYDVKM. This CDR3 reads CASSFKGWVGEYEQYF. The DNA for the CDR3 is TGTGCCAGCAGTTTTAAAGGATGGGTTGGGGAGTACGAGCAGTACTTC.

V and J are TRBV4-1 and TRBJ2-7; TRBD2 aligns across 8 bases. With 0 bases clipped from V and 3 bases from J, the junction kept 10 bases outside the gene matches. Germline V gene lookup returns CDR1 MGHRA and CDR2 YSYEKL. This CDR3 region has 17 residues. CDR3 sequence: CASSQDQLGGAFYEQYF. The CDR3 DNA reads TGCGCCAGCAGCCAAGATCAACTCGGGGGGGCATTCTACGAGCAGTACTTC.

The chain carries TRBV6-5 and TRBJ2-1; D uncertain. The CDR3 length is 16 residues. Germline assignment: CDR1 MNHEY and CDR2 SVGAGI. V was clipped by 0 bases and J by 0 bases, with 9 bases between them. CDR3 sequence: CASSYSSSSSYNEQFF. The CDR3 DNA reads TGTGCCAGCAGTTACTCTAGTAGTAGCTCCTACAATGAGCAGTTCTTC.

The chain couples TRBV5-1 to TRBJ1-2, with D maybe TRBD1 (5 bases). The CDR3 covers 14 residues. V was pared by 4 bases and J by 3 bases, with 13 bases between. Looked up from germline, CDR1 is SGHRS and CDR2 is YFSETQ. The chain's CDR3 is CASSPGGRDYGYTF. CDR3 bases: TGCGCCAGCAGCCCGGGGGGACGGGACTATGGCTACACCTTC.

The rearrangement links TRBV11-3 to TRBJ1-1; 9 bases fit TRBD1. Germline values: CDR1 SGHNT, CDR2 YENEEA. V lost 6 bases to trimming and J lost 3 bases; unmatched junction nucleotides: 5. This CDR3 region has 14 residues. The CDR3 reads CASSGTGRDTEAFF. Written as DNA, the CDR3 is TGTGCCAGCAGTGGGACAGGGAGGGACACTGAAGCTTTCTTT.

The chain links TRBV15 to TRBJ2-3; possibly TRBD2 for D (6 bases). The V end lost 0 bases, the J end lost 3 bases, and 13 bases lay between the germline ends. The CDR3 extends over 16 amino acids. Germline V gives CDR1 LNHNV, CDR2 YYDKDF (reference sequence). Here the CDR3 reads CATSRDRGTATDTQYF. CDR3 DNA sequence: TGTGCCACCAGCAGAGATCGGGGGACGGCAACAGATACGCAGTATTTT.

The V gene is TRBV28, the J gene TRBJ1-5, with D perhaps matching TRBD1 (6 bases). The CDR3 is 14 residues long. Germline V lookup: CDR1 MDHEN, CDR2 SYDVKM. Trimming shortened V by 7 bases and J by 0 bases, and 10 bases separated the two germline ends. The DNA for the CDR3 is TGTGCCAGCACCCAGGGGAATAGCAATCAGCCCCAGCATTTT. It yields the protein CASTQGNSNQPQHF.

The chain carries TRBV27 and TRBJ2-3; D gene ambiguous. Deletions cut 3 bases from V and 1 base from J, with 5 bases between. This CDR3 region has 13 residues. The germline V gene encodes CDR1 MNHEY and CDR2 SMNVEV (reference sequence). The CDR3 bases are TGTGCCAGCAGTTTCTTAGGCACAGATACGCAGTATTTT. It translates to CASSFLGTDTQYF.

The V call is TRBV4-1, the J call TRBJ2-7; TRBD2 is a possible D gene (6 bases). This CDR3 comprises 17 residues. The V gene lost 0 bases and the J gene lost 0 bases, with 15 bases spanning the gap. The germline gives CDR1 MGHRA, CDR2 YSYEKL. In nucleotides, the CDR3 is TGCGCCAGCAGCCAAGATCTCCGGGGGTCGATCTCCTACGAGCAGTACTTC. Protein: CASSQDLRGSISYEQYF.

The genes are TRBV14 and TRBJ1-1, with D maybe TRBD1 (5 bases). This CDR3 has 15 amino acids. V was shortened by 3 bases and J by 1 base, with 12 bases between the two germline ends. Germline loops: CDR1 SGHDN, CDR2 FVKESK. The CDR3, as DNA: TGTGCCAGCAGCCAGGAGACAGAATGGAACACTGAAGCTTTCTTT. Encoded protein: CASSQETEWNTEAFF. Drawing the rest from reference TRBV14 and TRBJ1-1, the complete variable domain is EAGVTQFPSHSVIEKGQTVTLRCDPISGHDNLYWYRRVMGKEIKFLLHFVKESKQDESGMPNNRFLAERTGGTYSTLKVQPAELEDSGVYFCASSQETEWNTEAFFGQGTRLTVV.

This clone appeared once. The chain links TRBV12-5 to TRBJ1-4; 7 bases agree with TRBD1. The germline gives CDR1 LGHNT, CDR2 FRNRAP. This CDR3 contains 16 residues. Trimming removed 6 bases from V and 6 bases from J; junction bases left unmatched: 13. The CDR3 coding sequence is TGTGCTAGTGGCTCCCTAATGACAGGGAGATATGAAAAACTGTTTTTT. Residues: CASGSLMTGRYEKLFF.

The chain recombines TRBV2 with TRBJ2-2; the D is unclear. Germline CDR1 is SNHLY and CDR2 is FYNNEI. The CDR3 sequence is 14 residues long. V was clipped by 4 bases and J by 1 base, with 7 bases between them. CDR3 sequence: CASSADWNTGELFF. The CDR3, as DNA: TGTGCCAGCAGTGCCGACTGGAACACCGGGGAGCTGTTTTTT.

This clone came up once. The chain employs TRBV15 and TRBJ1-2, with D hard to call. The CDR3 has 16 amino acids. Germline V CDR1 and CDR2: LNHNV, YYDKDF (reference sequence). Trimming took 0 bases from V and 6 from J, leaving 17 bases between them. Written as DNA, the CDR3 is TGTGCCACCAGCAGAGATCCTACCGAACTCGGGGATGGCTACACCTTC. Protein sequence: CATSRDPTELGDGYTF.

The rearrangement joins TRBV6-1 to TRBJ1-5; TRBD1 might be the D (6 bases). This CDR3 is built from 14 residues. Per the germline V gene, CDR1 is MNHNS and CDR2 is SASEGT. V gave up 8 bases and J gave up 3 bases, with 14 bases separating them. CDR3 loop: CASWATGDNQPQHF. CDR3 bases: TGTGCCAGCTGGGCGACAGGAGACAATCAGCCCCAGCATTTT.

V is TRBV5-4 and J is TRBJ2-3; TRBD2 aligns across 10 bases. J lost 5 bases, V lost 5 bases, and 8 bases had no gene match. The CDR3 totals 15 residues. The germline CDR1 and CDR2 sequences are SGHNT and YYREEE (reference sequence). The CDR3 nucleotides read TGTGCCAGCAGAAGGGAACTAGCGGGAAGAGATACGCAGTATTTT. Residues: CASRRELAGRDTQYF.

The chain recombines TRBV7-3 with TRBJ2-7, with D possibly matching TRBD1 (6 bases). V lost 5 bases to trimming and J lost 12 bases, with 20 bases between them. The CDR3 has 13 residues. Germline V gives CDR1 SGHTA, CDR2 FQGTGA. CDR3 amino acids: CASSARNSGTPYF. DNA of the CDR3: TGTGCCAGCAGCGCTCGTAACTCGGGGACACCGTACTTC.

This chain uses TRBV5-1 with TRBJ1-2; no clear D. The V end was cut by 0 bases, the J end by 8 bases, with 14 bases between. Per germline, CDR1 SGHRS and CDR2 YFSETQ. This CDR3 is 14 amino acids long. In DNA, the CDR3 is TGCGCCAGCAGCTTGGACGGCCAAGGAGGGGGCTACACCTTC. Encoded protein: CASSLDGQGGGYTF.